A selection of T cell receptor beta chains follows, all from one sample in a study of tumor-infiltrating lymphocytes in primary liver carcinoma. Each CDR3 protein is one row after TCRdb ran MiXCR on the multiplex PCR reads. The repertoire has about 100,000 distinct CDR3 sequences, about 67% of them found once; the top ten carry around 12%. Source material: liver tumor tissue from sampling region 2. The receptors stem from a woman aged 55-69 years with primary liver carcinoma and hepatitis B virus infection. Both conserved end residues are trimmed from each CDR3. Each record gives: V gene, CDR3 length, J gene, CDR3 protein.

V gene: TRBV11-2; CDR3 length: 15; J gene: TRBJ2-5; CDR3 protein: ASSPRGQLAGLETQY
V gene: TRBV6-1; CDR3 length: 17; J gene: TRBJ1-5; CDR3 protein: ASIPKRGQGAVSNQPQH
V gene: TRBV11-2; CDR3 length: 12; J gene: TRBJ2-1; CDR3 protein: TSSPDSRYREPF
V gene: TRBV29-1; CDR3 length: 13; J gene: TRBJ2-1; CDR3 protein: SVGDGIVIGNEQF
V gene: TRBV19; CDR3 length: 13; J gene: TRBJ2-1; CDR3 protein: ASSIDLLVGNEQF
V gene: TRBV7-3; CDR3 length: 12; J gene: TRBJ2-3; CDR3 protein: ASKMGSSTDTQY
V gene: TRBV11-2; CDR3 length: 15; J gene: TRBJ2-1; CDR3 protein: ANSRRLAGGPEDEQS
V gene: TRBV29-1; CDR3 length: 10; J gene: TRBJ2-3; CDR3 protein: SSSGLGDMQY
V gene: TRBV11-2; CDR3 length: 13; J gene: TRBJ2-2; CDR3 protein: ASSLWSSVVGELF
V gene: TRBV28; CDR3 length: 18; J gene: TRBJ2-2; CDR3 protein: ASSLRRGRRTDMKIGELF
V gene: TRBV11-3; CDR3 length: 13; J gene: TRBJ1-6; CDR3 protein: VSSPREAGDSPLH
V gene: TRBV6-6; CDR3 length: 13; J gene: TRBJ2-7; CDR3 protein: ASSYRTWLGYEQY
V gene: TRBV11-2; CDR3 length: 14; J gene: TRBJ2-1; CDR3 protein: ASSPIRGDRGNEQF